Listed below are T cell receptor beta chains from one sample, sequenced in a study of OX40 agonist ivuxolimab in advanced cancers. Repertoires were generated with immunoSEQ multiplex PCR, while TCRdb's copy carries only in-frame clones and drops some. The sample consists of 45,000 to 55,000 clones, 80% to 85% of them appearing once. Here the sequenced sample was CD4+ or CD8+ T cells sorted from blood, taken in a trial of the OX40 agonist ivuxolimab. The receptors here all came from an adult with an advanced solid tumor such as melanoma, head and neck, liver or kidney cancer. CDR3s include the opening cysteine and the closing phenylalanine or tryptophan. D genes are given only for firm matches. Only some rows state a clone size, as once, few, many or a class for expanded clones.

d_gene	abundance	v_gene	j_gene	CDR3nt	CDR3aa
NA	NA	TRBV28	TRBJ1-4	TGTGCCAGCAGTGGGGCCCGGGAGGCAACTAATGAAAAACTGTTTTTT	CASSGAREATNEKLFF
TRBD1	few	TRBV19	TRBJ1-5	TGTGCCAGCAATATGGGGACAGCCTTGAATCAGCCCCAGCATTTT	CASNMGTALNQPQHF
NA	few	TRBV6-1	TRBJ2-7	TGTGCCAGCAGTGTGGAGAGGAACTACGAGCAGTACTTC	CASSVERNYEQYF
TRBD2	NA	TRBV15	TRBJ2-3	TGTGCCACCAGCAGGATACCTAGCGGAACATCTTATACGCAGTATTTT	CATSRIPSGTSYTQYF
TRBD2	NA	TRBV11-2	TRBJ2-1	TGTGCCAGCAGCTTAGTGGCTAGCGGGGGGACCTACAATGAGCAGTTCTTC	CASSLVASGGTYNEQFF
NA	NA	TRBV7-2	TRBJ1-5	TGTGCCAGCAGCTTGGGGGGAGGGGGCAATCAGCCCCAGCATTTT	CASSLGGGGNQPQHF
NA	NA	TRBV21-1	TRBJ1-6	TGTGCCAGCAGCAAAGGGAAGACAGGGAAGGGTTCACCCCTCCACTTT	CASSKGKTGKGSPLHF
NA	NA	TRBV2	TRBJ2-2	TGTGCCAGCGATGAGGTATCGCACACCGGGGAGCTGTTTTTT	CASDEVSHTGELFF
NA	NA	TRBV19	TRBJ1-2	TGTGCCAGTAGTATTCTTGTCACGAGCTATGGCTACACCTTC	CASSILVTSYGYTF
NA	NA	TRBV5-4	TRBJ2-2	TGTGCCAGCAGCTTGAGACAGACCTACGGCGGGGAGCTGTTTTTT	CASSLRQTYGGELFF
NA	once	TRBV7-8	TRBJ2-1	TGTGCCAGCAGCTCTCCGACAGAAAATGAGCAGTTCTTC	CASSSPTENEQFF
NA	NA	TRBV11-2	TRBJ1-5	TGTGCCAGCAGCTTAGGCGTCATAGACAATCAGCCCCAGCATTTT	CASSLGVIDNQPQHF
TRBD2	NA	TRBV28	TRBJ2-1	TGTGCCAGCAGTTTAGGTCTAGCGGGATACTACAATGAGCAGTTCTTC	CASSLGLAGYYNEQFF
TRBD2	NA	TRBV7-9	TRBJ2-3	TGTGCCAGCAGCCCTCTAGCGGGAGGAACAGATACGCAGTATTTT	CASSPLAGGTDTQYF
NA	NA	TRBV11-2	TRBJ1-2	TGTGCCAGCAGCTTAGGGATTGGCTACACCTTC	CASSLGIGYTF
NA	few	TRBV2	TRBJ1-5	TGTGCCAGCAGTACATCCCGGGACGCAAGGGATCAGCCCCAGCATTTT	CASSTSRDARDQPQHF
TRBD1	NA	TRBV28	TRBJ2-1	TGTGCCAGCAGAGCGGACAGGGCGTGGAATGAGCAGTTCTTC	CASRADRAWNEQFF
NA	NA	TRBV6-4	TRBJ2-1	TGTGCCAGCAGCCTCCTGGACGGAACCTACAATGAGCAGTTCTTC	CASSLLDGTYNEQFF
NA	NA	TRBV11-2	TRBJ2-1	TGTGCCAGCAGCCTAGGGGTTTTCTCCTACAATGAGCAGTTCTTC	CASSLGVFSYNEQFF
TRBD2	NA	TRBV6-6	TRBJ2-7	TGTGCCAGCAGTTCTAGCGGGAGCTACGAGCAGTACTTC	CASSSSGSYEQYF
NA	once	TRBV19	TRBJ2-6	TGTGCCAGTAGTTATGGGGTTGCTGGGGCCAACGTCCTGACTTTC	CASSYGVAGANVLTF
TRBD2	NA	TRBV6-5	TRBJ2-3	TGTGCCAGCAGCTGGACTAGCGGGAAGACAGATACGCAGTATTTT	CASSWTSGKTDTQYF
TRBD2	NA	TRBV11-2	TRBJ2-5	TGTGCCAGCAGCTTAGGTAGCGGGGGAGCAAAAGAGACCCAGTACTTC	CASSLGSGGAKETQYF
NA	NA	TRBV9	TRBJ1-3	TGTGCCAGCCGAGCCGAGACGTACTCTGGAAACACCATATATTTT	CASRAETYSGNTIYF
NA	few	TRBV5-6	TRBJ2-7	TGTGCCAGCAGCTTGGGCGGGGGCCCCAACGAGCAGTACTTC	CASSLGGGPNEQYF
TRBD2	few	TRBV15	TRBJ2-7	TGTGCCTCCGGACTAGCGGGCTCCTACGAGCAGTACTTC	CASGLAGSYEQYF
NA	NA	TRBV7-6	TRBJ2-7	TGTGCCAGCAGCTTACAGGAGAACTACGAGCAGTACTTC	CASSLQENYEQYF
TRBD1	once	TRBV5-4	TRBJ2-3	TGTGCCAGCAGCTTAGCAGGGGGCGGAACAGATACGCAGTATTTT	CASSLAGGGTDTQYF
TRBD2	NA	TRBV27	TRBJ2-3	TGTGCCAGCAGTCCCCGGACTAGCGGCACAGATACGCAGTATTTT	CASSPRTSGTDTQYF
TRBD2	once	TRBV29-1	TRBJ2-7	TGCAGCGTCGCGACTAGCGGGCCTTCCTACGAGCAGTACTTC	CSVATSGPSYEQYF
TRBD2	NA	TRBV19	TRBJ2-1	TGTGCCAGTAACCCAGCGGGGGGGCCCTACAATGAGCAGTTCTTC	CASNPAGGPYNEQFF
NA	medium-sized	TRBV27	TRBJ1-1	TGTGCCAGCAGTTTATCGGTGGAACTGAACACTGAAGCTTTCTTT	CASSLSVELNTEAFF
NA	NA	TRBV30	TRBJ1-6	TGTGCCTGGAGTTACGGGGGGGATTCACCCCTCCACTTT	CAWSYGGDSPLHF
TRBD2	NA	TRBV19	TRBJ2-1	TGTGCCAGTAGACTAGCGGGTTACAATGAGCAGTTCTTC	CASRLAGYNEQFF
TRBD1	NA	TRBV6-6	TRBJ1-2	TGTGCCAGCGGGGACTTAGGGACAGATGGCTACACCTTC	CASGDLGTDGYTF
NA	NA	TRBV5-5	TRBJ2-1	TGTGCCAGCAGCCTAGCCCCCTACAATGAGCAGTTCTTC	CASSLAPYNEQFF
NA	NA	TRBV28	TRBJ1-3	TGTGCCAGCAGTTTAAGGGACAATGAAAACACCATATATTTT	CASSLRDNENTIYF
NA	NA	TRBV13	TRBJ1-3	TGTGCCAGCAGCTCCCTAATAGGAAACACCATATATTTT	CASSSLIGNTIYF
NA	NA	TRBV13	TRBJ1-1	TGTGCCAGCAGCTCGAACACTGAAGCTTTCTTT	CASSSNTEAFF
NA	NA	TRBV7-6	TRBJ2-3	TGTGCCAGCAGCTTAGTAGCGGCCACAGATACGCAGTATTTT	CASSLVAATDTQYF
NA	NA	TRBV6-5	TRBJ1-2	TGTGCCAGCAGTGGGACCGCTTCCTTCCTCTATGGCTACACCTTC	CASSGTASFLYGYTF
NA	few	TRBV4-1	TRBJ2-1	TGCGCCAGCAGCCACCTTGAAGGGAACACGCAGTTCTTC	CASSHLEGNTQFF
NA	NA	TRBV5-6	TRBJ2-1	TGTGCCAGCAGCCAACTTACAGGGTACAATGAGCAGTTCTTC	CASSQLTGYNEQFF
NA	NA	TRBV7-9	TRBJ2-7	TGTGCCAGCTTTGGGGCAACCTACGAGCAGTACTTC	CASFGATYEQYF
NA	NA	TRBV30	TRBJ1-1	TGTGCCTTGGAAGAGGGAATAAAAAACACTGAAGCTTTCTTT	CALEEGIKNTEAFF
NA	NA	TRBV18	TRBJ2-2	TGTGCCAGCTCCCTCCCGGCCGGGGAGCTGTTTTTT	CASSLPAGELFF
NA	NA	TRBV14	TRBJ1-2	TGTGCCAGCAGCCAAGATGGACAGCCAGTCTATGGCTACACCTTC	CASSQDGQPVYGYTF
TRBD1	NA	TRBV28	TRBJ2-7	TGTGCCAGCAGTTTAGGGGGACAGGGGGCAGGTGAGCAGTACTTC	CASSLGGQGAGEQYF
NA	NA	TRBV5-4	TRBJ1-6	TGTGCCACTCAAGGGGGGTCCTATAATTCACCCCTCCACTTT	CATQGGSYNSPLHF
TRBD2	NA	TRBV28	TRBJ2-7	TGTGCCAGCAGTCCCTGGCGGGAGGGCCCCTACGAGCAGTACTTC	CASSPWREGPYEQYF
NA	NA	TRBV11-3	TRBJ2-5	TGTGCCAGCAGCTTAGAATTCTCGGACCAAGAGACCCAGTACTTC	CASSLEFSDQETQYF
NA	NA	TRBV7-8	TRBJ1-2	TGTGCCAGCAGCCCGACAGGCTTAGCTAACTATGGCTACACCTTC	CASSPTGLANYGYTF
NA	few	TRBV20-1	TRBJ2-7	TGCAGTCTTAACCCCGGCGGCGAGCAGTACTTC	CSLNPGGEQYF
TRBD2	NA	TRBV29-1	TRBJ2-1	TGCAGCGTCCTAGCGGGAGGAAACAATGAGCAGTTCTTC	CSVLAGGNNEQFF